This TCR beta chain was recovered during a study of CD8+CD57+ T cells in acquired aplastic anemia. Template material for TCR beta VDJ and CDR3 profiling consisted of genomic DNA. TCRdb re-called the reads with MiXCR, one entry per CDR3 protein. The sample holds 200,000 to 250,000 distinct CDR3 sequences, about 59% seen once. Between the trimmed V and J ends, which lost 1 base and 1 base, there was a span of 19 bases. Germline CDR1 and CDR2: SGHVS and FQNEAQ. The CDR3 consists of 18 residues. The sequenced sample was sorted CD4+, CD8+, or CD8+CD57+ T cells (not recorded which) from PBMCs. The rearrangement joins TRBV7-8 to TRBJ1-2; D perhaps matches TRBD1 (6 bases). The TCR originated in a human donor in good health. CDR3 sequence (DNA): TGTGCCAGCAGCTTAGTGAACATGGGACACACTTTTAACTATGGCTACACCTTC. This translates into CASSLVNMGHTFNYGYTF. Full variable domain (outside the CDR3, taken from reference TRBV7-8 and TRBJ1-2): GAGVSQSPRYKVAKRGQDVALRCDPISGHVSLFWYQQALGQGPEFLTYFQNEAQLDKSGLPSDRFFAERPEGSVSTLKIQRTQQEDSAVYLCASSLVNMGHTFNYGYTFGSGTRLTVV.